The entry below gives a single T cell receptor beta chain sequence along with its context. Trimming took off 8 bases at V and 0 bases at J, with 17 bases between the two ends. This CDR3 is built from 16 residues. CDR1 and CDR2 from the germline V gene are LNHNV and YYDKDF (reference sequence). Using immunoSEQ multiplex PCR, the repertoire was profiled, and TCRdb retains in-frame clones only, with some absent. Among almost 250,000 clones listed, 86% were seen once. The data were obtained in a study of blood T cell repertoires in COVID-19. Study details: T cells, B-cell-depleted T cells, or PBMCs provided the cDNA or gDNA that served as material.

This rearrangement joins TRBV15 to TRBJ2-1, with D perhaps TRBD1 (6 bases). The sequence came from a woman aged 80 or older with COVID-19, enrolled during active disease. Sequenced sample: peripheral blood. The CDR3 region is CATDKKSTGSYNEQFF. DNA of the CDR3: TGTGCCACCGACAAGAAATCGACAGGCTCCTACAATGAGCAGTTCTTC.